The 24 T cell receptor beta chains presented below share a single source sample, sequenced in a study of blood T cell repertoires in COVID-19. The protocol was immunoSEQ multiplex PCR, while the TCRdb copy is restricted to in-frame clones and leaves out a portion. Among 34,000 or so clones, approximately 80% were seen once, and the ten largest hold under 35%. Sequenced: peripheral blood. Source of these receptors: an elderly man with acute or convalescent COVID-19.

DNA of the CDR3: TGTGCCAGCAGTAAACAGGGCTCCTACGAGCAGTACTTC. Its protein is CASSKQGSYEQYF. The genes are TRBV6-2 or TRBV6-3 and TRBJ2-7; D is perhaps TRBD1 (6 bases). The CDR3 covers 13 residues. Trimming took off 5 bases at V and 0 bases at J, with 8 bases between the two ends. Germline V gene lookup returns CDR1 MNHEY and CDR2 SVGEGT.

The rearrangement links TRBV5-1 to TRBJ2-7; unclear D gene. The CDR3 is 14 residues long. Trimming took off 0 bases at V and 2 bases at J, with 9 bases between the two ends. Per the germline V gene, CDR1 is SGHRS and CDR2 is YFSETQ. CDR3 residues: CASSLARQAYEQYF. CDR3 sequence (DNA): TGCGCCAGCAGCTTGGCCCGGCAGGCCTACGAGCAGTACTTC. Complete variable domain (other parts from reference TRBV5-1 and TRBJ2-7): KAGVTQTPRYLIKTRGQQVTLSCSPISGHRSVSWYQQTPGQGLQFLFEYFSETQRNKGNFPGRFSGRQFSNSRSEMNVSTLELGDSALYLCASSLARQAYEQYFGPGTRLTVT.

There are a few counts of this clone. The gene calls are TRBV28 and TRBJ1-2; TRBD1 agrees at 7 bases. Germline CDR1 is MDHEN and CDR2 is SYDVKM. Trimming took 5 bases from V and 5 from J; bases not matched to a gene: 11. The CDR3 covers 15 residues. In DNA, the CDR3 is TGTGCCAGCAGTCCACAGGGGTCCCACACATATGGCTACACCTTC. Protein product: CASSPQGSHTYGYTF.

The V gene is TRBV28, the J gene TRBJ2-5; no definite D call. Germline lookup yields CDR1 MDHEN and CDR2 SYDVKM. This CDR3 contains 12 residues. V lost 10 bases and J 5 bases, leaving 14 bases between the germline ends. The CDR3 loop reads CATNSVRETQYF. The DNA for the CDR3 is TGTGCCACCAATAGTGTCCGGGAGACCCAGTACTTC.

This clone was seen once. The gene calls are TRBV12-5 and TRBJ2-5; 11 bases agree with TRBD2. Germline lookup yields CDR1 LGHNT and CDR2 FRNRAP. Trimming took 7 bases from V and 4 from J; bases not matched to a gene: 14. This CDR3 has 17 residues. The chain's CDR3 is CASANLLAGGSTETQYF. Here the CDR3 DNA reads TGTGCTAGTGCCAACCTTCTAGCGGGGGGCTCCACAGAGACCCAGTACTTC. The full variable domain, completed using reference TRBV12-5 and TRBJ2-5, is DARVTQTPRHKVTEMGQEVTMRCQPILGHNTVFWYRQTMMQGLELLAYFRNRAPLDDSGMPKDRFSAEMPDATLATLKIQPSEPRDSAVYFCASANLLAGGSTETQYFGPGTRLLVL.

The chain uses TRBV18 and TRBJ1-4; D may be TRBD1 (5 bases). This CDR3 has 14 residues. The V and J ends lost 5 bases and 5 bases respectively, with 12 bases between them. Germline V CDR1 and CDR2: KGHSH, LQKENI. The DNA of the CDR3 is TGTGCCAGCTCAAACAGGACCGGGAATGAAAAACTGTTTTTT. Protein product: CASSNRTGNEKLFF.

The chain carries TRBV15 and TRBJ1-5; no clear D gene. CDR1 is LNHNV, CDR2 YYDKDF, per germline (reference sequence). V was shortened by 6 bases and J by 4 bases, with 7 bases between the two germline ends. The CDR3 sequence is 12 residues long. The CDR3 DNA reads TGTGCCACCAGATCTCTAAATCAGCCCCAGCATTTT. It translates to CATRSLNQPQHF.

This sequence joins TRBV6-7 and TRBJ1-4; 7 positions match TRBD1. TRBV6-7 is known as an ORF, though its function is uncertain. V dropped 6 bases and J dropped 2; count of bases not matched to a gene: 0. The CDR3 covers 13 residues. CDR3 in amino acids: CASRQGTNEKLFF. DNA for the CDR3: TGTGCCAGCAGACAGGGGACTAATGAAAAACTGTTTTTT.

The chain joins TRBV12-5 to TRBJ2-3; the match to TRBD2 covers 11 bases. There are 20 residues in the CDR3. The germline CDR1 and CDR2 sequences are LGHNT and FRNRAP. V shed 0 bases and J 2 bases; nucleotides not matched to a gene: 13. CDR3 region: CASGLVPTSGRVLFTDTQYF. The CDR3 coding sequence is TGTGCTAGTGGTTTGGTACCAACTAGCGGGAGAGTACTCTTCACAGATACGCAGTATTTT.

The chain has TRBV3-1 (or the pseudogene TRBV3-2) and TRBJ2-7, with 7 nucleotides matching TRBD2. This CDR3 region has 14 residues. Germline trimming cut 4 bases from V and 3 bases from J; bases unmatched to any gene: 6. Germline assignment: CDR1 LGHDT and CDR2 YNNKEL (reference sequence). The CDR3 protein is CASSRRAGIYEQYF. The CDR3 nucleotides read TGTGCCAGCAGCCGCCGAGCGGGGATCTACGAGCAGTACTTC.

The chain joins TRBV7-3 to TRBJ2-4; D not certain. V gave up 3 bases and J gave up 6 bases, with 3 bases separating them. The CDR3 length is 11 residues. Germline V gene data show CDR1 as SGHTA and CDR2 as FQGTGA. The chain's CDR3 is CASSFRNIQYF. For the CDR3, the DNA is TGTGCCAGCAGCTTCCGAAACATTCAGTACTTC.

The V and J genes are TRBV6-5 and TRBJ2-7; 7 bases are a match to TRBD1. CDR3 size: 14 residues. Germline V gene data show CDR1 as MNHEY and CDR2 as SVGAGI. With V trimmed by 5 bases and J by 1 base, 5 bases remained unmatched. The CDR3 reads CASSRDRESYEQYF. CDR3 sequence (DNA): TGTGCCAGCAGTCGCGACAGGGAGTCCTACGAGCAGTACTTC.

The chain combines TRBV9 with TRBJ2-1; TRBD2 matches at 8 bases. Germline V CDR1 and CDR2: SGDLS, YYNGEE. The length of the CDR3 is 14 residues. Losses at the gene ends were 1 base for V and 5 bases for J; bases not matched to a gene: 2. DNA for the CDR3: TGTGCCAGCAGCGTATTTAGCGGGAACAATGAGCAGTTCTTC. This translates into CASSVFSGNNEQFF.

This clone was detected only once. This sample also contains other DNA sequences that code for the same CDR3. The CDR3 DNA reads TGTGCCAGCAGTTTCGGCAATGAGCAGTTCTTC. It specifies CASSFGNEQFF. The gene calls are TRBV12-3 or TRBV12-4 and TRBJ2-1; D is ambiguous. The CDR3 extends over 11 amino acids. Trimming pared 3 bases from V and 6 bases from J, leaving 3 bases between.

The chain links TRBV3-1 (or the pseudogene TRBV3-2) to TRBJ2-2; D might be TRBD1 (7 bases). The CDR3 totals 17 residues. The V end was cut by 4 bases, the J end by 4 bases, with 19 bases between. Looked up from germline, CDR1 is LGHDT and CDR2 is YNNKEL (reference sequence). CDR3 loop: CASSRPQGGAGTGELFF. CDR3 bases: TGTGCCAGCAGCCGTCCTCAGGGGGGCGCGGGCACCGGGGAGCTGTTTTTT.

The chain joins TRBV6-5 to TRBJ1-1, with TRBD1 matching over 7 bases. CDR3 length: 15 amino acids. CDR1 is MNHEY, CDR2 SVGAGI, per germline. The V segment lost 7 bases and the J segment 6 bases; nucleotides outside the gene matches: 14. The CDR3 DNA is TGTGCCAGCACCCATTTTAAGGGGGCCTTGGCTGAAGCTTTCTTT. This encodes CASTHFKGALAEAFF.

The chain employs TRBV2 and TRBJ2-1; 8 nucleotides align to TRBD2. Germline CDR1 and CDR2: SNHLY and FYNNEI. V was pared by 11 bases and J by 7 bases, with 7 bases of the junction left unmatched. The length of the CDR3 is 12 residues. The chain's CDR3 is CAGSGLGNEQFF. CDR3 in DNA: TGTGCCGGCTCGGGACTAGGGAATGAGCAGTTCTTC.

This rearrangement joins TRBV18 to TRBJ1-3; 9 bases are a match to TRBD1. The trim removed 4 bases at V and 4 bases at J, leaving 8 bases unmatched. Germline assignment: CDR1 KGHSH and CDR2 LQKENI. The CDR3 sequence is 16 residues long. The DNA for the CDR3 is TGTGCCAGCTCACGCGAAAACAGGGGGCAAGGAAACACCATATATTTT. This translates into CASSRENRGQGNTIYF.

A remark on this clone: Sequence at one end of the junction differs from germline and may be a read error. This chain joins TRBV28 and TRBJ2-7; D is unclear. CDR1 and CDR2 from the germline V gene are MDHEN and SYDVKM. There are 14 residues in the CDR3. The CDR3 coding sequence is TGTGCCAGCAGCGACCGAATGGGCTCCCACGAGCAGTACTTC. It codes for CASSDRMGSHEQYF. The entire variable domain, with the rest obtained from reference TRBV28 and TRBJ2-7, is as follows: DVKVTQSSRYLVKRTGEKVFLECVQDMDHENMFWYRQDPGLGLRLIYFSYDVKMKEKGDIPEGYSVSREKKERFSLILESASTNQTSMYLCASSDRMGSHEQYFGPGTRLTVT.

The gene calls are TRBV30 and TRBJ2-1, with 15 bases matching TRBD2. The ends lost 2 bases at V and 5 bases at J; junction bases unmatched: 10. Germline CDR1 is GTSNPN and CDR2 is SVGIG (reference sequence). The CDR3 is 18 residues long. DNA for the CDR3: TGTGCCTGGAGTTCCTCCGGGACTAGCGGGAGGATCGACAATGAGCAGTTCTTC. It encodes CAWSSSGTSGRIDNEQFF. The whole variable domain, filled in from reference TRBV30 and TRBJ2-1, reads SQTIHQWPATLVQPVGSPLSLECTVEGTSNPNLYWYRQAAGRGLQLLFYSVGIGQISSEVPQNLSASRPQDRQFILSSKKLLLSDSGFYLCAWSSSGTSGRIDNEQFFGPGTRLTVL.

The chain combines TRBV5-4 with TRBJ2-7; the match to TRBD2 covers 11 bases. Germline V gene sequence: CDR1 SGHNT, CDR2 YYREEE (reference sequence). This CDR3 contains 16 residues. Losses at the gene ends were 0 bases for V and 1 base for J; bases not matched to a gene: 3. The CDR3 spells CASSLGLAGRSYEQYF. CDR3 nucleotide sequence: TGTGCCAGCAGCTTGGGACTAGCGGGACGTTCCTACGAGCAGTACTTC.

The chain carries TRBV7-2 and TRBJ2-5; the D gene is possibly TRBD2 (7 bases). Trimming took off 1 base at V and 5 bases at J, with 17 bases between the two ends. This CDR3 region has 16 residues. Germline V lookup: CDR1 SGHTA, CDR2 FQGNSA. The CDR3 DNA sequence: TGTGCCAGCAGCTTAGGCTCGGGGGGCCCGGGGGAGACCCAGTACTTC. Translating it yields CASSLGSGGPGETQYF. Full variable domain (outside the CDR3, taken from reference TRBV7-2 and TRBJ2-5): GAGVSQSPSNKVTEKGKDVELRCDPISGHTALYWYRQSLGQGLEFLIYFQGNSAPDKSGLPSDRFSAERTGGSVSTLTIQRTQQEDSAVYLCASSLGSGGPGETQYFGPGTRLLVL.

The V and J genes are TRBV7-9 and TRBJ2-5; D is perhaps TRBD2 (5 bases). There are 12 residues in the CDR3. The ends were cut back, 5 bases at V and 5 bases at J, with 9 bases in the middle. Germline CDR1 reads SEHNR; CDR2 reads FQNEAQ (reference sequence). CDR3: CASSGEGETQYF. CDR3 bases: TGTGCCAGCAGCGGTGAGGGCGAGACCCAGTACTTC.

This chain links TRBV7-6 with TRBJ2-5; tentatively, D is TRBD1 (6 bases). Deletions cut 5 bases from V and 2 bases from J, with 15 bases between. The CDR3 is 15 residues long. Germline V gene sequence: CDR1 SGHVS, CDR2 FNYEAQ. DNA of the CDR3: TGTGCCAGCAGCCCACAGACAGGCCGACAAGAGACCCAGTACTTC. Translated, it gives CASSPQTGRQETQYF.